Sequencing of this T cell receptor (beta chain) was carried out in a study of read filtering for tumor transcriptome and immune sequencing. This library used around 400 ng RNA and molecular barcoded adaptors spanning alpha/delta and beta/gamma chains. TCRdb itself ran the reads through MiXCR, one entry per CDR3 protein. This table holds 100,000 to 150,000 distinct CDR3 sequences, approximately 13% found once. Germline V lookup: CDR1 SGHAT, CDR2 FQNNGV. The CDR3 length is 14 residues. V lost 2 bases, J lost 8 bases, and 12 bases lay in between. The receptor comes from a donor aged 40 or over with multiple myeloma. Sequenced sample: a population of CD138-negative cells sorted from bone marrow. The genes are TRBV11-2 and TRBJ1-4; D unresolved. CDR3 region: CASSLRTLGEKLFF. CDR3 nucleotides: TGTGCCAGCAGCTTACGTACCCTGGGGGAAAAACTGTTTTTT.